Listed below are T cell receptor beta chains from one sample, sequenced in a study of CD8 T cells in ankylosing spondylitis. TCRdb re-called the 5' RACE reads with MiXCR, one entry per CDR3 protein. The table shows about 250,000 distinct CDR3 sequences, with 30% to 35% occurring only once. Sample: blood, either unsorted or a sorted T cell fraction (not recorded which). The source is a male donor with ankylosing spondylitis or in good health (not recorded which). CDR3s include the opening cysteine and the closing phenylalanine or tryptophan. The order of the fields is CDR3 length, V gene, CDR3 protein.

13 TRBV5-1 CASSLDLRYEQYF
15 TRBV6-5 CASSYSRGGGEIQYF
12 TRBV20-1 CSARAIANEQFF
12 TRBV12-3/TRBV12-4 CASSERGYEQYF
13 TRBV12-3/TRBV12-4 CASSSRTENIQYF
14 TRBV11-2 CASSLTSLINEQFF
11 TRBV5-1 CASSNTYEQYF
13 TRBV7-2 CASSLYSSDTQYF
14 TRBV4-1 CASSGDRSGGPQHF
17 TRBV9 CASSPLGRGGPGNTIYF
14 TRBV20-1 CSAATDYSNQPQHF
15 TRBV5-6 CASSPQTGHNSPLHF